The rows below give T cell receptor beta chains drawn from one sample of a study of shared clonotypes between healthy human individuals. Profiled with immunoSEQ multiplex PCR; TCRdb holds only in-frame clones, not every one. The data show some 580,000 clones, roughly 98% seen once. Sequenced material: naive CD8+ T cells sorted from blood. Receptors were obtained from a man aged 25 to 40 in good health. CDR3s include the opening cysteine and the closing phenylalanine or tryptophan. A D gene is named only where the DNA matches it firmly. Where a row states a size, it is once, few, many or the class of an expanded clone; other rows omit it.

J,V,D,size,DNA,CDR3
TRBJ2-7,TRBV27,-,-,TGTGCCAGCAGTTTACGGCCGGCGGACGAGCAGTACTTC,CASSLRPADEQYF
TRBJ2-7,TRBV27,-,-,TGTGCCAGCAGTTTAGCGGGGCCTCCCTACGAGCAGTACTTC,CASSLAGPPYEQYF
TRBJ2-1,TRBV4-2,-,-,TGTGCCAGCAGCCAAGATCGGACGGGATCCTACAATGAGCAGTTCTTC,CASSQDRTGSYNEQFF
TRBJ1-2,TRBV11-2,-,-,TGTGCCAGCAGCTTAGGGGAAGCCAGTGGCTACACCTTC,CASSLGEASGYTF
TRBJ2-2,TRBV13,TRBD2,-,TGTGCCAGCAGCTTAGGCCTAGCGGGCAGAAACACCGGGGAGCTGTTTTTT,CASSLGLAGRNTGELFF
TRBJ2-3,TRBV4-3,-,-,TGCGCCAGCAGCCAAGGAGTGGGGGCGGAGAGCACAGATACGCAGTATTTT,CASSQGVGAESTDTQYF
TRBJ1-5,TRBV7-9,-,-,TGTGCCAGCAGCCCCCAATGGACCGAGGATCAGCCCCAGCATTTT,CASSPQWTEDQPQHF
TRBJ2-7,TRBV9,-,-,TGTGCCAGCAGCGTAGAGCCGGGGATCTACTACGAGCAGTACTTC,CASSVEPGIYYEQYF
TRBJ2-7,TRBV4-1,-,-,TGCGCCAGCAGCCATCAATCAGGGGTTCCCAACGAGCAGTACTTC,CASSHQSGVPNEQYF
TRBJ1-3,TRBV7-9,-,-,TGTGCCAGCAGCTCGGACCCCGGCTCTGGAAACACCATATATTTT,CASSSDPGSGNTIYF
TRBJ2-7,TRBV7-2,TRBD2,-,TGTGCCAGCAGCTACGGACTAGCGGGAGGTTACGAGCAGTACTTC,CASSYGLAGGYEQYF
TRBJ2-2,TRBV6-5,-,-,TGTGCCAGCAGTCCTGGTGGAGGGGAGCTGTTTTTT,CASSPGGGELFF
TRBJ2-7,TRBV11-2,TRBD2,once,TGTGCCAGCAGTGTTGGGCTAGCGGGAGTTGAATCGTACTTC,CASSVGLAGVESYF
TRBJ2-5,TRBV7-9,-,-,TGTGCCAGCAGCTCGAACCCCGGAGGGGCCGGGCCGGGTTGGACCCAGTACTTC,CASSSNPGGAGPGWTQYF
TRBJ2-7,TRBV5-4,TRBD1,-,TGTGCCAGCAGCTTGGGACAGGGGATCAACGAGCAGTACTTC,CASSLGQGINEQYF
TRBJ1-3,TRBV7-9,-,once,TGTGCCAGCAGCTCGCCGACGGTAGACACCATATATTTT,CASSSPTVDTIYF
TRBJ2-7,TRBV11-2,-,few,TGTGCCAGCAGCTCCCGGACAAATTACGAGCAGTACTTC,CASSSRTNYEQYF
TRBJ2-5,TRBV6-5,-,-,TGTGCCAGCAGTACAGGGAAGTTAGAGACCCAGTACTTC,CASSTGKLETQYF
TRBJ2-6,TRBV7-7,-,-,TGTGCTAGCAGCCCTTGGCAGGGCTCTGGGGCCAACGTCCTGACTTTC,CASSPWQGSGANVLTF
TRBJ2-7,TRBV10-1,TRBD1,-,TGCGCCACGAGGAGCTCAGGACAGGGACCTACCTACGAGCAGTACTTC,CATRSSGQGPTYEQYF
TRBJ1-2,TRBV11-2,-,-,TGTGCCAGCAGATTACCCTACAGGAGAAGAGGGAATAACTATGGCTACACCTTC,CASRLPYRRRGNNYGYTF
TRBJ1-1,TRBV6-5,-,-,TGTGCCAGCAGTTACAACGCGGGGGGGTTGGCTTTCTTT,CASSYNAGGLAFF
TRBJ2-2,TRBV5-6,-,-,TGTGCCAGCAGCCTAAGGGACGGGGAGCTGTTTTTT,CASSLRDGELFF
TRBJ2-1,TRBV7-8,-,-,TGTGCCAGCAGCTTAGCTGGGACGTGGCTAGCGAACTACAATGAGCAGTTCTTC,CASSLAGTWLANYNEQFF
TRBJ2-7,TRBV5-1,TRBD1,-,TGCGCCAGCAGCGGGGGACAGGGGTACTACGAGCAGTACTTC,CASSGGQGYYEQYF
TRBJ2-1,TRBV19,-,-,TGTGCCAGTAGTAGGGTTGGCGGTCACAATGAGCAGTTCTTC,CASSRVGGHNEQFF
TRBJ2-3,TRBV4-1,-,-,TGCGCCAGCAGCCAAGATCCGCCAAATTCTCTTACGCAGTATTTT,CASSQDPPNSLTQYF
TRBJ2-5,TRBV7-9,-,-,TGTGCCAGCAGTCCGGCCACAAGGAATGACGAGACCCAGTACTTC,CASSPATRNDETQYF
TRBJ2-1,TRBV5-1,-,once,TGCGCCAGCAGCTCTACTCAGACGGGGTACAATGAGCAGTTCTTC,CASSSTQTGYNEQFF
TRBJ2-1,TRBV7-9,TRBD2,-,TGTGCCAGCAGCCGTGGGATTAGCGGGAGCTACAATGAGCAGTTCTTC,CASSRGISGSYNEQFF
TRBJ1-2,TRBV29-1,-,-,TGCAGCGTTATTTCCGACGGGGAGACTAACTATGGCTACACCTTC,CSVISDGETNYGYTF
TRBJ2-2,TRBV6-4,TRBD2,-,TGTGCCAGCAGTCCGCTGACTAGCGGTAACACCGGGGAGCTGTTTTTT,CASSPLTSGNTGELFF
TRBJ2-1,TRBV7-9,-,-,TGTGCCAGCAGCCCTCGTCCCGAGGTCCTCTATGAGCAGTTCTTC,CASSPRPEVLYEQFF
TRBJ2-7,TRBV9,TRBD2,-,TGTGCCAGCAGCCCCGCCACGTCTAGCGGAACCCGCTTAGAGCAGTACTTC,CASSPATSSGTRLEQYF
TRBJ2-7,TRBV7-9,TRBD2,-,TGTGCCAGCAGCCCCACTAGGACTAGCGGCCCCTCCTACGAGCAGTACTTC,CASSPTRTSGPSYEQYF
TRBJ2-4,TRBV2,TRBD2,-,TGTGCCAGCAGTGATCTAGGCGGGAGAGAGGGGTGGACCAAAAACATTCAGTACTTC,CASSDLGGREGWTKNIQYF
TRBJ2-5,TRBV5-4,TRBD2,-,TGTGCCAGCAGCTTGGTTGCTAGCGGGGAAGAGACCCAGTACTTC,CASSLVASGEETQYF
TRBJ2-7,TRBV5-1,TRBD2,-,TGCGCCAGCAGGGGAGCGGGAGGGGCCTACGAGCAGTACTTC,CASRGAGGAYEQYF
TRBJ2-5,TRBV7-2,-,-,TGTGCCAGCAGCTCACAAACTTTGGTGGGAGATGAGACCCAGTACTTC,CASSSQTLVGDETQYF
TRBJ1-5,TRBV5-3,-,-,TGTGCCAGAAGGGTCAGGGGTAGCAATCAGCCCCAGCATTTT,CARRVRGSNQPQHF
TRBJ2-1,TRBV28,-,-,TGTGCCAGCAGTAGACCGAGCTCCTACAATGAGCAGTTCTTC,CASSRPSSYNEQFF
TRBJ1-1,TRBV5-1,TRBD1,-,TGCGCCAGCAGCCATGGACAGGGGGCGACTGAAGCTTTCTTT,CASSHGQGATEAFF
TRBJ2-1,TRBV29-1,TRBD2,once,TGCAGCGTACCCATAGCGGGGATAACCTACAATGAGCAGTTCTTC,CSVPIAGITYNEQFF
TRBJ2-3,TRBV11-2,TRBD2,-,TGTGCCAGCAGCTTAGAGTTAGCGGGATTGACAGATACGCAGTATTTT,CASSLELAGLTDTQYF
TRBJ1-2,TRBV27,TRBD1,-,TGTGCCAGCAGTCCTTCCGGACAGGGGAGGACCTATGGCTACACCTTC,CASSPSGQGRTYGYTF
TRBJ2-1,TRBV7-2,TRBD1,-,TGTGCCAGCAGCATTTGGACAGGGGGCAATGAGCAGTTCTTC,CASSIWTGGNEQFF
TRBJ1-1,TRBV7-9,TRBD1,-,TGTGCCAGCAGCTTAGTAGGGGACAGGATGAACACTGAAGCTTTCTTT,CASSLVGDRMNTEAFF
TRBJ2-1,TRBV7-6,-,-,TGTGCCAGCAGCTTCGAATGGGACTACAATGAGCAGTTCTTC,CASSFEWDYNEQFF
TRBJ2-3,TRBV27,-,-,TGTGCCAGCACCTCTAGCACAGATACGCAGTATTTT,CASTSSTDTQYF
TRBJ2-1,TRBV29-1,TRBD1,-,TGCAGCGCCGAGGGGGACAGGGAACGCAATGAGCAGTTCTTC,CSAEGDRERNEQFF
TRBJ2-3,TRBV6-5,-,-,TGTGCCAGCGGGACTAGCACAGATACGCAGTATTTT,CASGTSTDTQYF
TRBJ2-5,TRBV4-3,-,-,TGCGCCAGCAGCCAAGATCGGGCTAGGACCCTGGAGACCCAGTACTTC,CASSQDRARTLETQYF
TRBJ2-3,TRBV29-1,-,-,TGCAGCGTCGCAGGGGGGCCCACAGATACGCAGTATTTT,CSVAGGPTDTQYF
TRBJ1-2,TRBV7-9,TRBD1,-,TGTGCCAGCAGCCCCCCGACAGGGTTTGTTAGTGGCTACACCTTC,CASSPPTGFVSGYTF
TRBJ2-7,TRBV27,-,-,TGTGCCAGCAGTCCTGGACATGGCGGCATCGAGCAGTACTTC,CASSPGHGGIEQYF
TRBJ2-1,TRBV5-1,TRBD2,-,TGCGCCAGCGCCGGGACTAGCTGGGACAATGAGCAGTTCTTC,CASAGTSWDNEQFF
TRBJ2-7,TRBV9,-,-,TGTGCCAGCAGCACGACCGAGGGGATACTGGAGCAGTACTTC,CASSTTEGILEQYF
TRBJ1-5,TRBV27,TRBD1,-,TGTGCCAGCGGGACCGGGACAGGGAATCAGCCCCAGCATTTT,CASGTGTGNQPQHF
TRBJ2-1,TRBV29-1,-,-,TGCAGCGTTCATGTTCGGTACAATGAGCAGTTCTTC,CSVHVRYNEQFF
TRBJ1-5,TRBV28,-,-,TGTGCCAGCAGTTTATTGGGGTTCAGCAATCAGCCCCAGCATTTT,CASSLLGFSNQPQHF